This TCR beta chain was obtained from a study of patients and donors after allogeneic stem cell transplantation. Germline CDR1 is SGHDN and CDR2 is FVKESK. V was cut by 3 bases and J by 0 bases, with 15 bases left in between. The CDR3 runs 16 residues. From the RT-PCR reads, TCRdb called clonotypes with MiXCR, one entry per CDR3 protein. Altogether some 350 distinct CDR3 sequences are present, over 2.5% being singletons, with the ten largest covering about 50%. The source material was blood, either unsorted or a sorted T cell fraction (not recorded which). The gene calls are TRBV14 and TRBJ2-7; D perhaps matches TRBD2 (6 bases). The source of this sequence is a human donor who was either an allogeneic HSCT recipient or a stem cell or donor lymphocyte infusion donor (not recorded which). It is not recorded whose cells these are; they may come from a transplant donor. CDR3 region: CASSQDERRASYEQYF. Written as DNA, the CDR3 is TGTGCCAGCAGCCAGGACGAACGGAGGGCCTCCTACGAGCAGTACTTC. Drawing the rest from reference TRBV14 and TRBJ2-7, the complete variable domain is EAGVTQFPSHSVIEKGQTVTLRCDPISGHDNLYWYRRVMGKEIKFLLHFVKESKQDESGMPNNRFLAERTGGTYSTLKVQPAELEDSGVYFCASSQDERRASYEQYFGPGTRLTVT.